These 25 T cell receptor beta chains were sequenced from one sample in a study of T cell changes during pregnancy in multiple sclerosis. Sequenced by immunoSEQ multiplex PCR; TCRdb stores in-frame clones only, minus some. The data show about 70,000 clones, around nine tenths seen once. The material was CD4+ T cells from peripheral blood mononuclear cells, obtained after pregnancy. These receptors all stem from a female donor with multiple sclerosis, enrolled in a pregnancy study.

The CDR3 nucleotides are TGCGCCAGCACCTTTAAGGTGGGACAGGGGATATCACCCCTCCACTTT. This translates into CASTFKVGQGISPLHF. The gene calls are TRBV10-1 and TRBJ1-6; 10 bases fit TRBD1. Trimming cost V 7 bases and J 10 bases; bases outside gene matches: 13. Germline CDR1 WNHNN, CDR2 SYGVQD (reference sequence). This CDR3 spans 16 amino acids.

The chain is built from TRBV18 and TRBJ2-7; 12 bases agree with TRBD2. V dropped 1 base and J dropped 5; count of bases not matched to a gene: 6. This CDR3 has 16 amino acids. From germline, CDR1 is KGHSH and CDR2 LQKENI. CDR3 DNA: TGTGCCAGCTCACCACGGTTGACTAGCGGGAGAAACGAGCAGTACTTC. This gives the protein CASSPRLTSGRNEQYF. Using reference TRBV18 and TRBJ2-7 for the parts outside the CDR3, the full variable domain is NAGVMQNPRHLVRRRGQEARLRCSPMKGHSHVYWYRQLPEEGLKFMVYLQKENIIDESGMPKERFSAEFPKEGPSILRIQQVVRGDSAAYFCASSPRLTSGRNEQYFGPGTRLTVT.

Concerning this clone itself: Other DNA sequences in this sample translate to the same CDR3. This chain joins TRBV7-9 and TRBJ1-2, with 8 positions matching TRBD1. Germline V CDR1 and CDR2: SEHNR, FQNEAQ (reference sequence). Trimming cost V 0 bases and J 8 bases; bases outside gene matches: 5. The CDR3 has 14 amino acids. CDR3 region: CASSLARQGSGYTF. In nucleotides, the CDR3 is TGTGCCAGCAGCTTAGCAAGACAGGGGAGCGGCTACACCTTC.

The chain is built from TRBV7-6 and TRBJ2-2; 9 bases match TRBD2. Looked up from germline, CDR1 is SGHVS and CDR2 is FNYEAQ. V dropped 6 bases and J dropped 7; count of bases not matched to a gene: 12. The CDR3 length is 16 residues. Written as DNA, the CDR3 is TGTGCCAGCAGATCTAGCGGGATCAATGGGGACGGGGAGCTGTTTTTT. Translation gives CASRSSGINGDGELFF.

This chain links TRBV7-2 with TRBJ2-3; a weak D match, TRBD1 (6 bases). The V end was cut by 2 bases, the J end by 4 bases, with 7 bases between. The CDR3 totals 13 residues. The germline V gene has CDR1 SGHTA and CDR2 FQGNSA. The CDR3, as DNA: TGTGCCAGCAGCTTATACAGGGCAGATACGCAGTATTTT. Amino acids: CASSLYRADTQYF.

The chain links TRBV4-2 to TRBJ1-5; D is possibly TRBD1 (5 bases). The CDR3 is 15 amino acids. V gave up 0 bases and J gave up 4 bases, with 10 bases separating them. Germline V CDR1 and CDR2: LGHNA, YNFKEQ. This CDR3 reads CASSQDLPGNQPQHF. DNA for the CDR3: TGTGCCAGCAGCCAAGATTTGCCAGGGAATCAGCCCCAGCATTTT.

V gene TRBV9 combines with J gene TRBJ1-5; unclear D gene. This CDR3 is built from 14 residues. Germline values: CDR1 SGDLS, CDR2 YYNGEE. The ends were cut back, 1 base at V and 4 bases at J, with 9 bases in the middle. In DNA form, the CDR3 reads TGTGCCAGCAGCGTAACGGCGGAAAATCAGCCCCAGCATTTT. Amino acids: CASSVTAENQPQHF.

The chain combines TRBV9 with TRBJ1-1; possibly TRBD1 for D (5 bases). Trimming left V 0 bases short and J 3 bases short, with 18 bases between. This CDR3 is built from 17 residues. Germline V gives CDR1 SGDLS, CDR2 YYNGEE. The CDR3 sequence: CASSVGIGGVGDTEAFF. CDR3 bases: TGTGCCAGCAGCGTAGGTATTGGAGGGGTAGGGGACACTGAAGCTTTCTTT.

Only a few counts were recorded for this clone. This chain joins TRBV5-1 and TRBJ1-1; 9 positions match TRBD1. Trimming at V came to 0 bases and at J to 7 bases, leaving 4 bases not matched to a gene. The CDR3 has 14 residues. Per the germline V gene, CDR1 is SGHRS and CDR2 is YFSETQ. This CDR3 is CASSLGQGVGEAFF. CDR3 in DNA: TGCGCCAGCAGCTTGGGACAGGGGGTTGGTGAAGCTTTCTTT.

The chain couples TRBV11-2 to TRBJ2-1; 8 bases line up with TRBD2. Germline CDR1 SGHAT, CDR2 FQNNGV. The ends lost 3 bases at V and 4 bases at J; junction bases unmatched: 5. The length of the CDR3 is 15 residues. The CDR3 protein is CASSLERGLYNEQFF. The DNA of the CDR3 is TGTGCCAGCAGCTTGGAGCGGGGGCTTTACAATGAGCAGTTCTTC.

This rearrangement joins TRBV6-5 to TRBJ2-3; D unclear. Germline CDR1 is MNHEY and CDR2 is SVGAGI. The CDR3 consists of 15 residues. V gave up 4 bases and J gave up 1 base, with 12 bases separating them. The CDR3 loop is CASSSNRVGTDTQYF. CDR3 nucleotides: TGTGCCAGCAGTTCTAACCGGGTGGGCACAGATACGCAGTATTTT.

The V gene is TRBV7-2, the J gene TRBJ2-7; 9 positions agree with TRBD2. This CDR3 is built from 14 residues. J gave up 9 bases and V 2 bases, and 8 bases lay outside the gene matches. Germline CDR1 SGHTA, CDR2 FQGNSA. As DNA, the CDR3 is TGTGCCAGCAGCTTACAGCGGGGGGCAATCAGGCAGTACTTC. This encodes CASSLQRGAIRQYF.

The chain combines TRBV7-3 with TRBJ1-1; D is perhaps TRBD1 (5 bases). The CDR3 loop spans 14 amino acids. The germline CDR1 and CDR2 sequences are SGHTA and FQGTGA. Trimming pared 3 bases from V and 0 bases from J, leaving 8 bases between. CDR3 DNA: TGTGCCAGCAGCTTGGGGGGGATGAACACTGAAGCTTTCTTT. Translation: CASSLGGMNTEAFF.

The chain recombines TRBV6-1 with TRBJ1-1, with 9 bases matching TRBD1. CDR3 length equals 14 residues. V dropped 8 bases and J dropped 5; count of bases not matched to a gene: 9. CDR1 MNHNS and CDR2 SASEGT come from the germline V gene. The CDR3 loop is CASANRGQRTEAFF. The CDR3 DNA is TGTGCCAGCGCGAACAGGGGGCAACGAACTGAAGCTTTCTTT.

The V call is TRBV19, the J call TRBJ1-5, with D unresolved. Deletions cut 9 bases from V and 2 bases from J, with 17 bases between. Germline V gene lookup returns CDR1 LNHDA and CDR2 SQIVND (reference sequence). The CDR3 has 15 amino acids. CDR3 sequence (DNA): TGTGCCAGCCGGGGTGCGGCCAGTGGCAATCAGCCCCAGCATTTT. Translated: CASRGAASGNQPQHF. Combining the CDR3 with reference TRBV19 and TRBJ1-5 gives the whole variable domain DGGITQSPKYLFRKEGQNVTLSCEQNLNHDAMYWYRQDPGQGLRLIYYSQIVNDFQKGDIAEGYSVSREKKESFPLTVTSAQKNPTAFYLCASRGAASGNQPQHFGDGTRLSIL.

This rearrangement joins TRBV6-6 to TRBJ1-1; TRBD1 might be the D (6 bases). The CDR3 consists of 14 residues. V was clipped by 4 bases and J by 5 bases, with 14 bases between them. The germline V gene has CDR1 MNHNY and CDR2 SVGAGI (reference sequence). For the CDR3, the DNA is TGTGCCAGCAGTTCCAGGACAGTGGGAACTGAAGCTTTCTTT. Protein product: CASSSRTVGTEAFF.

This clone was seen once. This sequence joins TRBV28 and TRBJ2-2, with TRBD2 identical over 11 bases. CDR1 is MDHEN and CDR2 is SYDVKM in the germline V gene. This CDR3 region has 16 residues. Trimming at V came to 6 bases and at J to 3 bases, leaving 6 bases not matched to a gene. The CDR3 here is CASSSLAGGYTGELFF. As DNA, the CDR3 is TGTGCCAGCAGCTCTCTAGCGGGAGGATACACCGGGGAGCTGTTTTTT.

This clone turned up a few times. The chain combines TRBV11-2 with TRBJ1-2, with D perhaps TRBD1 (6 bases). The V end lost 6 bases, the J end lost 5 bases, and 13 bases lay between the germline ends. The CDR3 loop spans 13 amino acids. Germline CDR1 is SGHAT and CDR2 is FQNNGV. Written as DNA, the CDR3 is TGTGCCAGCAGTTCCAGGGGTGGATATGGCTACACCTTC. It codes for CASSSRGGYGYTF.

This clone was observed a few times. The CDR3 region has the DNA TGTGCCAGCAGTGGGGGGGGAGGGTACACTGAAGCTTTCTTT. Translated: CASSGGGGYTEAFF. The V and J genes are TRBV25-1 and TRBJ1-1; a weak D match, TRBD1 (5 bases). Trimming stripped 4 bases from V and 3 bases from J, with 12 bases between. Per the germline V gene, CDR1 is MGHDK and CDR2 is SYGVNS. There are 14 residues in the CDR3.

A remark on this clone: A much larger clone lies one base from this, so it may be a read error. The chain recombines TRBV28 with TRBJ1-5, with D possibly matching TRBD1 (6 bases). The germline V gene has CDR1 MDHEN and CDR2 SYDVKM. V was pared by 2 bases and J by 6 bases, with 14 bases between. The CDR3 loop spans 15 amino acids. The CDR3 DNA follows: TGTGCCAGCAGTTTACAGGGGACGGACAGTCAGCCCCAGCATTTT. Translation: CASSLQGTDSQPQHF.

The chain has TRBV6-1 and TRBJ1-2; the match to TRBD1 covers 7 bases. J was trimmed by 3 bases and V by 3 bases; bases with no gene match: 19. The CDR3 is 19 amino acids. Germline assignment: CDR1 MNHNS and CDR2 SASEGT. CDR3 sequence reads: CASSDIRRQGLLYYYGYTF. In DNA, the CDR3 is TGTGCCAGCAGTGACATTAGGCGACAGGGCCTCCTGTATTACTATGGCTACACCTTC.

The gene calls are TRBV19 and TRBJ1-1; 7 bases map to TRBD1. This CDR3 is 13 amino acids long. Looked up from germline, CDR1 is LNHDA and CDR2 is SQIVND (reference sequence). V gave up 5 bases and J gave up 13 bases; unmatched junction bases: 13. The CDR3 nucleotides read TGTGCCAGTAGTTACGGGACAGAACTGAACTTTTTCTTT. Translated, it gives CASSYGTELNFFF.

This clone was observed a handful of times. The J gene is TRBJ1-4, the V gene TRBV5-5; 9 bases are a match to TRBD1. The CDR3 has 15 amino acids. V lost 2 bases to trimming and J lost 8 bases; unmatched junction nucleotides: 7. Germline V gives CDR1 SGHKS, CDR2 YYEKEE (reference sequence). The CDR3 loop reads CASSFSRDRDEKLFF. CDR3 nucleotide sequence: TGTGCCAGCAGCTTCTCCCGGGACAGGGACGAAAAACTGTTTTTT.

The CDR3 protein is CASSPLGAERNTEAFF. In nucleotides, the CDR3 is TGTGCCAGCAGCCCCCTAGGGGCTGAGAGGAACACTGAAGCTTTCTTT. The chain uses TRBV14 and TRBJ1-1, with D perhaps TRBD1 (5 bases). The germline V and J ends were trimmed by 4 bases and 1 base, with 16 bases remaining between them. Looked up from germline, CDR1 is SGHDN and CDR2 is FVKESK. The CDR3 totals 16 residues.

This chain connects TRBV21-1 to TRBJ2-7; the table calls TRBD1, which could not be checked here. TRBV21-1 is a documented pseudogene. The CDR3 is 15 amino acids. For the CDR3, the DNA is TGTGCCAGCAGCACCGCAGGGGTGGACATCTACGAGCAGTACTTC. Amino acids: CASSTAGVDIYEQYF.